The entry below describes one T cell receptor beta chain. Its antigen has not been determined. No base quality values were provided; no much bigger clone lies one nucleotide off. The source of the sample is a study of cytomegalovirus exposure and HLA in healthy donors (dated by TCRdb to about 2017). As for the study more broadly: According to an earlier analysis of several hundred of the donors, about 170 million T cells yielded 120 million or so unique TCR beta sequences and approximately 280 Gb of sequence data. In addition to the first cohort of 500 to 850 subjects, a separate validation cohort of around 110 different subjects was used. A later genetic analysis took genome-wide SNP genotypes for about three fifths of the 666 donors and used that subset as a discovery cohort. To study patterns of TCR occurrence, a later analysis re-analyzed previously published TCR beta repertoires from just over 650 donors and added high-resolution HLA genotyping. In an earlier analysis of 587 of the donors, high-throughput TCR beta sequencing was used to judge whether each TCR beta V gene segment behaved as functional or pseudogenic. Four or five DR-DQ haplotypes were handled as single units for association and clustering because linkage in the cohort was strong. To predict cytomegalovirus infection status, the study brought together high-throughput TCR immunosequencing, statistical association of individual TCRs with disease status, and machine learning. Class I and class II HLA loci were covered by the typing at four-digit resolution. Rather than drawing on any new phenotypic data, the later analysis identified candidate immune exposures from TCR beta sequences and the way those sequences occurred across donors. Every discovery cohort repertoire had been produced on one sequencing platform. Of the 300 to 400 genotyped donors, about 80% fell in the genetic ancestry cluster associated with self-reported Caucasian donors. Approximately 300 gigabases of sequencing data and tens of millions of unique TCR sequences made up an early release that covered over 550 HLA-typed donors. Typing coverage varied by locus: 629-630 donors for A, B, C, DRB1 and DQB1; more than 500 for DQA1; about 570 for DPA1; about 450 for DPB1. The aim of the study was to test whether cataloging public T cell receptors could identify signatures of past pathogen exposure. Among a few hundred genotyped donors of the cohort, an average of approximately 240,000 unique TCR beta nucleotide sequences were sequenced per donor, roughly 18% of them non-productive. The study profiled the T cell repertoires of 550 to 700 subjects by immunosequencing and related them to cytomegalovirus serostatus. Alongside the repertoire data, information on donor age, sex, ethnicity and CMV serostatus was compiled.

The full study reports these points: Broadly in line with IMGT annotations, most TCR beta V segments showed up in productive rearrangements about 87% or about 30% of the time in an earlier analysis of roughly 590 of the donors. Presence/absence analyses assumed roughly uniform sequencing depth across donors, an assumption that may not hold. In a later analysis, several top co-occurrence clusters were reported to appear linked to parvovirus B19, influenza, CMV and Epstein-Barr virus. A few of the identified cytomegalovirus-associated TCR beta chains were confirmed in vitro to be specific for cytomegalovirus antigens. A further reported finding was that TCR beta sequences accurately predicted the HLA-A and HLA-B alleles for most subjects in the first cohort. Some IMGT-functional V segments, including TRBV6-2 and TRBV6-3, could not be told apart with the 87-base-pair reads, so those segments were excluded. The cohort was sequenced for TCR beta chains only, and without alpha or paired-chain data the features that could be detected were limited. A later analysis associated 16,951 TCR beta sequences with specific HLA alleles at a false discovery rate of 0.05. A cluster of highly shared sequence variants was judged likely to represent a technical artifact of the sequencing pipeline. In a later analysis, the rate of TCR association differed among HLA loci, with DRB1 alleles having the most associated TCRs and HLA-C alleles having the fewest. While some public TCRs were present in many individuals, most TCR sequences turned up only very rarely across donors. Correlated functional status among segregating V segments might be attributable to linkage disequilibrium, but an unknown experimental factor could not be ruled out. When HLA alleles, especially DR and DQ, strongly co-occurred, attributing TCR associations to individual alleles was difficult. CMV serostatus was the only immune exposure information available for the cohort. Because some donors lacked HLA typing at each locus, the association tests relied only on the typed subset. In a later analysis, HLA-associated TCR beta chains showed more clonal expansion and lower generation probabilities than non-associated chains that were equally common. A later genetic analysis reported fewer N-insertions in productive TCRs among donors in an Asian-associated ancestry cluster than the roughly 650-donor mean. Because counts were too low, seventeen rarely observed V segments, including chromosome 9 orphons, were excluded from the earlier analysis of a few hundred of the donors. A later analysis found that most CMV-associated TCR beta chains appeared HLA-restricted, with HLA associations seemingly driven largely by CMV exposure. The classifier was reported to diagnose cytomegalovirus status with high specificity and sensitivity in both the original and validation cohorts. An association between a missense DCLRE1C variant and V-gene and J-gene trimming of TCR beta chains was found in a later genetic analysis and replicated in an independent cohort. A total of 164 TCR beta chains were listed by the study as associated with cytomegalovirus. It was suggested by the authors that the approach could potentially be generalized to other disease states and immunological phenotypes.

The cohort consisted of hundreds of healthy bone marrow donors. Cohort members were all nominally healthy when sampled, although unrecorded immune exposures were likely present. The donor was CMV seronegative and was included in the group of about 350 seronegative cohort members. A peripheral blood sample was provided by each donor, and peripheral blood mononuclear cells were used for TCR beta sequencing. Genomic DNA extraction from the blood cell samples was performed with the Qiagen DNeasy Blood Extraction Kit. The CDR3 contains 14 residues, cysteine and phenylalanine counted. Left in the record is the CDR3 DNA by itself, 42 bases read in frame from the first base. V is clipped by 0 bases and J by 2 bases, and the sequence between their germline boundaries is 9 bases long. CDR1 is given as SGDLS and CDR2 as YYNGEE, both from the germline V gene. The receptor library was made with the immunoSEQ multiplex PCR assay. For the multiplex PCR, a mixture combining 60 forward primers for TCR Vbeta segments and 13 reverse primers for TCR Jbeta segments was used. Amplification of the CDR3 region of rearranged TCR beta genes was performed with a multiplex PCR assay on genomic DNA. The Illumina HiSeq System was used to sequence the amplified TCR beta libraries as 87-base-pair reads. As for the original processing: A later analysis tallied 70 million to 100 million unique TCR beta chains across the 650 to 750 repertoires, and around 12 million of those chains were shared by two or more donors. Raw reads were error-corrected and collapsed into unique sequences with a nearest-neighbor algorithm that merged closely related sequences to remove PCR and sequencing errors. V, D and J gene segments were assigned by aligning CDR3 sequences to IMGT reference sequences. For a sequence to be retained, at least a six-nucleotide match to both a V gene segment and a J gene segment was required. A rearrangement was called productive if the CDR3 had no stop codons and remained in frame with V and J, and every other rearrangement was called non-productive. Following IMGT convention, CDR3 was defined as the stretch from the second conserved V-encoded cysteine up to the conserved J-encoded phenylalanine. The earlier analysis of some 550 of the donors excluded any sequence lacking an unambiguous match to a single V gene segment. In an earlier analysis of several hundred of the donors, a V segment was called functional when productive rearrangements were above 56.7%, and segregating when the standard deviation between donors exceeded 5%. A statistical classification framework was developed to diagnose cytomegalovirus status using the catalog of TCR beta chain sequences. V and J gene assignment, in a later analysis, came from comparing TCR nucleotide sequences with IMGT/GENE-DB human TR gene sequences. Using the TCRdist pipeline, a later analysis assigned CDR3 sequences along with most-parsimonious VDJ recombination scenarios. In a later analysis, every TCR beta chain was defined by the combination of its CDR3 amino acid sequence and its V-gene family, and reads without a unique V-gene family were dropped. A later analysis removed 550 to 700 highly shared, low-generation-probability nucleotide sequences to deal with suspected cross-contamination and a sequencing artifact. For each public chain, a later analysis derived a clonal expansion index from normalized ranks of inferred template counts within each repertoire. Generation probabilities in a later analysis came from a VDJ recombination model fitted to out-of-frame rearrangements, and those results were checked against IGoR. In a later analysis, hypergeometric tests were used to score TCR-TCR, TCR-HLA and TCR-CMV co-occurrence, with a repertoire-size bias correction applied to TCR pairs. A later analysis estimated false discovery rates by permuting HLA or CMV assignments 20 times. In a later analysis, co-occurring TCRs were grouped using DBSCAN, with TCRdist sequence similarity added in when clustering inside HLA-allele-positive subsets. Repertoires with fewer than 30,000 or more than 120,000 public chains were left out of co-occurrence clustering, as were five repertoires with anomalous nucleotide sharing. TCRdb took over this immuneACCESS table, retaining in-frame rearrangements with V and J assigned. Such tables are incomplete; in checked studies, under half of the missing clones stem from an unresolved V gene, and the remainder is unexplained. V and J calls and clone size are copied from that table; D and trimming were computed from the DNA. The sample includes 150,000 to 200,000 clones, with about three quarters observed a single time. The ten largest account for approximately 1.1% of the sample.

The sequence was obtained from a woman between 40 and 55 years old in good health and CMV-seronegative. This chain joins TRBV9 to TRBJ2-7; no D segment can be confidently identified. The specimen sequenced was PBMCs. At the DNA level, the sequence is TGTGCCAGCAGCGTAGGCGGAGATACCTACGAGCAGTACTTC. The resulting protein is CASSVGGDTYEQYF.